This TCR beta chain was retrieved from a study of regulatory T cells in long-lasting Graves disease. The germline CDR1 and CDR2 sequences are SNHLY and FYNNEI. V lost 1 base to trimming and J lost 2 bases, with 15 bases between them. CDR3 length: 16 amino acids. Relying on iRepertoire HTBI primers and Arm-PCR of CDR3 regions, the team built TCR beta libraries. Each CDR3 protein is one row after TCRdb ran MiXCR on the multiplex PCR reads. Among approximately 350,000 distinct CDR3 sequences, roughly 25% were seen once, and the ten largest hold 25% to 30%. This clonotype has ten or more counts. Time point described: persistent/refractory GD, antithyroid drugs over 5 years with positive TRAb. PBMC RNA was the source of the TCR library.

This chain links TRBV2 with TRBJ2-7; D is undetermined. This sample comprised peripheral blood mononuclear cells (PBMCs), obtained when the disease was refractory, from a patient treated with antithyroid drugs. This clonotype was obtained from a woman aged 40 to 50 with Graves disease. CDR3 sequence: CASSEGRIAETYEQYF. The CDR3 region has the DNA TGTGCCAGCAGTGAAGGAAGGATAGCTGAAACCTACGAGCAGTACTTC.